The 6 T cell receptor beta chains below all came from one sample that was sequenced in a study of blood T cell repertoires in COVID-19. Sequenced by immunoSEQ multiplex PCR; TCRdb stores in-frame clones only, minus some. The sample yields fewer than 250,000 clones, 88% seen once. What was sequenced was PBMCs or T cells enriched from blood (not recorded which). Source of these receptors: a woman in her fifties or sixties with acute COVID-19.

A few counts support this clone. The V and J genes are TRBV6-1 and TRBJ2-2, with TRBD1 identical over 8 bases. The CDR3 loop spans 13 amino acids. CDR1 MNHNS and CDR2 SASEGT come from the germline V gene. V gave up 8 bases and J gave up 1 base; unmatched junction bases: 0. The CDR3 protein is CASGTGNTGELFF. CDR3 DNA: TGTGCCAGCGGGACAGGGAACACCGGGGAGCTGTTTTTT.

The chain recombines TRBV7-9 with TRBJ2-5; 8 bases agree with TRBD1. Germline loops: CDR1 SEHNR, CDR2 FQNEAQ (reference sequence). This CDR3 has 15 amino acids. The trim removed 5 bases at V and 5 bases at J, leaving 10 bases unmatched. The CDR3 DNA reads TGTGCCAGCAGCGGAGCAGGGGGCCGAGGGGAGACCCAGTACTTC. It translates to CASSGAGGRGETQYF. Full variable domain (remainder filled in from reference TRBV7-9 and TRBJ2-5): DTGVSQNPRHKITKRGQNVTFRCDPISEHNRLYWYRQTLGQGPEFLTYFQNEAQLEKSRLLSDRFSAERPKGSFSTLEIQRTEQGDSAMYLCASSGAGGRGETQYFGPGTRLLVL.

The J gene is TRBJ2-7, the V gene TRBV6-1; D is possibly TRBD2 (6 bases). CDR3 length equals 15 residues. Germline CDR1 reads MNHNS; CDR2 reads SASEGT. Trimming took 6 bases from V and 6 from J, leaving 21 bases between them. Here the CDR3 DNA reads TGTGCCAGCAGCAGCAGGGTCGGGGGACCTCGCGAGCAGTACTTC. This codes for CASSSRVGGPREQYF.

V gene TRBV20-1 combines with J gene TRBJ2-1; D is possibly TRBD2 (6 bases). The CDR3 loop spans 15 amino acids. In germline, CDR1 is DFQATT, CDR2 SNEGSKA (reference sequence). V was clipped by 3 bases and J by 6 bases, with 18 bases between them. The CDR3: CSASPLDYRFNEQFF. CDR3 sequence (DNA): TGCAGTGCTAGTCCTCTGGACTACCGGTTCAATGAGCAGTTCTTC.

CDR3 nucleotide sequence: TGTGCCAGCAGCAAAGGAGGGAGCTCCTACAATGAGCAGTTCTTC. Amino acids: CASSKGGSSYNEQFF. The chain employs TRBV21-1 and TRBJ2-1; the table gives TRBD2 as D, unverified against the DNA. TRBV21-1 is a pseudogene. The CDR3 extends over 15 amino acids.

This clone was seen more than once but under ten times. J is TRBJ1-6 and V is TRBV7-9; D gene ambiguous. V was cut by 4 bases and J by 11 bases, with 12 bases left in between. The CDR3 consists of 13 residues. The germline CDR1 and CDR2 sequences are SEHNR and FQNEAQ (reference sequence). CDR3 loop: CASSSSAGAPLHF. Here the CDR3 DNA reads TGTGCCAGCAGCTCCTCAGCGGGAGCACCCCTCCACTTT.